This section outlines one T cell receptor (beta chain) sequence together with its context. No antigen is known for it. The record originates from a study of T cell responses to AZD1222 COVID-19 vaccine. Whole-study findings and limits: Unmutated variant regions are reportedly the target of nearly half of TCRs that are spike-specific. Clonal diversity may have been underestimated, and the donors were mostly white British, with more females than males. Researchers report vaccine-associated CD4 TCRs spanning spike, with dominance at 160-218 and 743-854.

The table came from immunoSEQ multiplex PCR; TCRdb's copy has only in-frame clones and leaves some out. This table has 150,000 to 200,000 clones, roughly 94% appearing once. This CDR3 comprises 15 residues. Trimming shortened V by 5 bases and J by 0 bases, and 13 bases separated the two germline ends. Germline V gene data show CDR1 as MGHRA and CDR2 as YSYEKL. The clonotype comes from an adult who received the AZD1222 COVID-19 vaccine. The chain carries TRBV4-1 and TRBJ1-1, with D possibly matching TRBD1 (6 bases). This material consisted of peripheral blood, taken 28 days after the second AZD1222 dose. CDR3 in DNA: TGCGCCAGCAGCAAGGGGGGGGAACTGAACACTGAAGCTTTCTTT. The encoded protein is CASSKGGELNTEAFF.